Below, 18 T cell receptor beta chains from the same sample are listed, as sequenced in a study of blood T cell repertoires in COVID-19. This table comes from immunoSEQ multiplex PCR, and its TCRdb copy is limited to in-frame clones, with some not included. The data hold hundreds of thousands of clones, with 85% to 90% observed a single time. The sequencing input was peripheral blood. The receptors were sampled from a woman aged 25 to 45 with acute or convalescent COVID-19.

The rearrangement uses TRBV5-6 and TRBJ1-2; D not certain. The CDR3 consists of 14 residues. Germline values: CDR1 SGHDT, CDR2 YYEEEE. Trimming removed 0 bases from V and 4 bases from J, with 10 bases in between. The CDR3 sequence is CASSLGGRRYGYTF. DNA of the CDR3: TGTGCCAGCAGCTTGGGTGGCAGGCGCTATGGCTACACCTTC.

The chain carries TRBV19 and TRBJ1-2; D remains unclear. The CDR3 has 13 residues. V lost 3 bases to trimming and J lost 8 bases, with 13 bases between them. Looked up from germline, CDR1 is LNHDA and CDR2 is SQIVND (reference sequence). Here the CDR3 DNA reads TGTGCCAGTAGTATTGGCCAGGATGGGGGCTACACCTTC. Translated, it gives CASSIGQDGGYTF.

The V call is TRBV27, the J call TRBJ2-7; TRBD1 aligns across 8 bases. The CDR3 spans 15 residues. J was trimmed by 2 bases and V by 8 bases; bases with no gene match: 11. Per germline, CDR1 MNHEY and CDR2 SMNVEV (reference sequence). CDR3 residues: CASQLYRQGTYEQYF. In nucleotides, the CDR3 is TGTGCCAGCCAATTATACCGACAGGGGACCTACGAGCAGTACTTC.

This CDR3 is CASSDSSGNTIYF. CDR3 nucleotide sequence: TGTGCCAGCAGCGACAGCTCTGGAAACACCATATATTTT. V gene TRBV6-5 combines with J gene TRBJ1-3, with D tentatively TRBD1 (5 bases). Germline V lookup: CDR1 MNHEY, CDR2 SVGAGI. Trimming removed 6 bases from V and 0 bases from J, with 6 bases in between. There are 13 residues in the CDR3.

The chain joins TRBV10-2 to TRBJ2-1, with D possibly matching TRBD2 (6 bases). CDR1 WSHSY and CDR2 SAAADI come from the germline V gene. Trimming shortened V by 8 bases and J by 4 bases, and 9 bases separated the two germline ends. The CDR3 is 12 residues long. The CDR3 is CASQGLYNEQFF. In nucleotides, the CDR3 is TGCGCCAGCCAGGGACTTTACAATGAGCAGTTCTTC.

This chain joins TRBV24-1 and TRBJ2-3, with 9 bases that match TRBD1. Unmatched junction bases numbered 16, after V lost 1 base and J lost 0 bases. The CDR3 is 21 residues long. Germline CDR1 reads KGHDR; CDR2 reads SFDVKD. Written as DNA, the CDR3 is TGTGCCACCAGTGATTTCCCCACTACAGGGGGCGGTATCCTAAGCACAGATACGCAGTATTTT. Translating it yields CATSDFPTTGGGILSTDTQYF.

Only one count was recorded for this clone. V usage is TRBV5-4 and J usage is TRBJ2-7, with 8 bases matching TRBD1. The trim removed 4 bases at V and 3 bases at J, leaving 3 bases unmatched. Germline CDR1 and CDR2: SGHNT and YYREEE (reference sequence). The CDR3 loop spans 13 amino acids. The CDR3 bases are TGTGCCAGCAGCACGGGACAGGACTACGAGCAGTACTTC. It translates to CASSTGQDYEQYF.

The chain uses TRBV9 and TRBJ2-3; 10 nucleotides line up with TRBD2. V shed 7 bases and J 8 bases; nucleotides not matched to a gene: 7. The CDR3 length is 13 residues. From germline, CDR1 is SGDLS and CDR2 YYNGEE. The CDR3 nucleotides read TGTGCCAGCGGTACTAGCGGGGTGGGTACGCAGTATTTT. Protein: CASGTSGVGTQYF.

With respect to this clone: The same CDR3 can be traced to other DNA sequences in this sample. The J gene is TRBJ1-5, the V gene TRBV2; D gene unclear. The CDR3 is made up of 13 amino acids. The germline V gene has CDR1 SNHLY and CDR2 FYNNEI. V lost 3 bases to trimming and J lost 1 base, with 4 bases between them. The CDR3 region has the DNA TGTGCCAGCAGTGACAGGAGCAATCAGCCCCAGCATTTT. This codes for CASSDRSNQPQHF.

This rearrangement joins TRBV3-1 (or the pseudogene TRBV3-2) to TRBJ2-5; 8 nucleotides line up with TRBD1. The CDR3 is 15 amino acids. CDR1 and CDR2 from the germline V gene are LGHDT and YNNKEL (reference sequence). V dropped 2 bases and J dropped 4; count of bases not matched to a gene: 6. The CDR3 nucleotides are TGTGCCAGCAGCCAATACTCCGGACAGGGAGAGACCCAGTACTTC. It encodes CASSQYSGQGETQYF.

The CDR3 is CASSQGEGPGQPQHF. In DNA form, the CDR3 reads TGTGCCAGCAGCCAAGGGGAGGGGCCGGGTCAGCCCCAGCATTTT. The chain carries TRBV3-1 (or the pseudogene TRBV3-2) and TRBJ1-5, with a weak D call TRBD1 (5 bases). The V gene's germline CDR1 is LGHDT and CDR2 YNNKEL (reference sequence). With 1 base removed from V and 6 bases from J, the gap between germline ends came to 13 bases. The CDR3 extends over 15 amino acids.

This chain connects TRBV10-2 to TRBJ1-1, with D perhaps TRBD1 (5 bases). From germline, CDR1 is WSHSY and CDR2 SAAADI. Trimming removed 8 bases from V and 1 base from J, with 11 bases in between. The CDR3 sequence is 13 residues long. Here the CDR3 DNA reads TGCGCCAGCGATCGAACAGGGAACACTGAAGCTTTCTTT. This codes for CASDRTGNTEAFF.

This clone has a handful of counts. V gene TRBV7-9 combines with J gene TRBJ1-4; TRBD1 is a possible D gene (6 bases). The CDR3 contains 16 residues. V lost 8 bases to trimming and J lost 4 bases, with 20 bases between them. The germline V gene has CDR1 SEHNR and CDR2 FQNEAQ (reference sequence). The CDR3 sequence: CASYPPGGEGNEKLFF. CDR3 sequence (DNA): TGTGCCAGCTACCCCCCGGGGGGCGAGGGTAATGAAAAACTGTTTTTT.

The chain combines TRBV19 with TRBJ1-6; D uncertain. The CDR3 length is 13 residues. The V end lost 4 bases, the J end lost 10 bases, and 11 bases lay between the germline ends. Germline V CDR1 and CDR2: LNHDA, SQIVND (reference sequence). CDR3 loop: CASSTQTGSPLHF. The CDR3 nucleotides read TGTGCCAGTAGTACCCAAACCGGGTCACCCCTCCACTTT.

This clone was seen at least ten times. The chain employs TRBV4-2 and TRBJ2-6; tentatively, D is TRBD1 (5 bases). Germline lookup yields CDR1 LGHNA and CDR2 YNFKEQ. The CDR3 spans 15 residues. Trimming took off 0 bases at V and 4 bases at J, with 7 bases between the two ends. The CDR3 loop is CASSQETAGANVLTF. CDR3 bases: TGTGCCAGCAGCCAAGAGACAGCCGGGGCCAACGTCCTGACTTTC.

The chain has TRBV5-4 and TRBJ1-1, with D tentatively TRBD1 (5 bases). The CDR3 sequence is 14 residues long. The V and J ends lost 2 bases and 0 bases respectively, with 8 bases between them. Germline loops: CDR1 SGHNT, CDR2 YYREEE (reference sequence). CDR3 coding DNA: TGTGCCAGCAGCTTCCAGGGATTGAACACTGAAGCTTTCTTT. Its translation: CASSFQGLNTEAFF.

This clone has only a few counts. The chain combines TRBV11-2 with TRBJ1-2; D unresolved. V was shortened by 0 bases and J by 12 bases, with 17 bases between the two germline ends. Germline V lookup: CDR1 SGHAT, CDR2 FQNNGV. The CDR3 spans 14 residues. CDR3 amino acids: CASSLDPKTAHHTF. In DNA, the CDR3 is TGTGCCAGCAGCTTAGATCCAAAAACAGCTCACCACACCTTC.

V is TRBV15 and J is TRBJ1-2, with no clear D. V lost 1 base to trimming and J lost 4 bases, with 4 bases between them. Germline CDR1 reads LNHNV; CDR2 reads YYDKDF (reference sequence). There are 12 residues in the CDR3. This CDR3 is CATSRAGYGYTF. The CDR3 DNA reads TGTGCCACCAGCAGAGCAGGCTATGGCTACACCTTC.